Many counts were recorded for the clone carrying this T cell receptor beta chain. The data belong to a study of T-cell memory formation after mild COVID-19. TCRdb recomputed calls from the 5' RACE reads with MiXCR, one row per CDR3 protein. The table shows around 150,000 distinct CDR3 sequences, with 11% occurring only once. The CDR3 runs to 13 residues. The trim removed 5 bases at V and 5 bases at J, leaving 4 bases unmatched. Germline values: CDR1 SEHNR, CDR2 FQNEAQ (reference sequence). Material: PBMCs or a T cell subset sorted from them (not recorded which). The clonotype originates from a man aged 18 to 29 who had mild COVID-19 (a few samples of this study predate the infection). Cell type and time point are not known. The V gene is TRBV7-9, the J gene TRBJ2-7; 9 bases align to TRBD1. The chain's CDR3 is CASSGRDRDEQYV. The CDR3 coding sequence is TGTGCCAGCAGCGGCCGGGACAGGGACGAGCAGTACGTC.